One sample yielded the 26 T cell receptor beta chains listed below, sequenced in a study of vaccination effects on CD4 cells after COVID-19. No antigens are known for them. Profiled with immunoSEQ multiplex PCR; TCRdb holds only in-frame clones, not every one. The sample consists of around 50,000 clones, 65% to 75% of them appearing once. CD4+ T cell isolation took place after less than 13 days of culture. A PCR test confirmed that the person had SARS-CoV-2 infection between March and December 2020. All study participants received two doses of BNT162b2 or mRNA-1273 vaccine. Material: CD4+ T cells from PBMCs cultured without peptide, obtained after COVID-19 vaccination. These receptors were taken from a human donor who had a prior SARS-CoV-2 infection.

This clone was found a few times. The chain employs TRBV21-1 and TRBJ1-1. TRBV21-1 counts as a pseudogene. This CDR3 has 12 amino acids. CDR3 DNA sequence: TGTGCCAGCAGCAAATTAGCCACTGAAGCTTTCTTT. It codes for CASSKLATEAFF.

The chain uses TRBV5-1 and TRBJ2-1; TRBD2 agrees at 9 bases. V shed 4 bases, J shed 5 bases, and the junction held 4 bases outside the gene matches. CDR3 length equals 14 residues. Germline V gene lookup returns CDR1 SGHRS and CDR2 YFSETQ. CDR3 DNA sequence: TGCGCCAGCAGCATACCTAGCGGGAACAATGAGCAGTTCTTC. This codes for CASSIPSGNNEQFF.

V and J are TRBV2 and TRBJ2-1; TRBD1 might be the D (6 bases). The CDR3 is 15 amino acids. With 7 bases removed from V and 3 bases from J, the gap between germline ends came to 16 bases. Germline values: CDR1 SNHLY, CDR2 FYNNEI. CDR3 sequence reads: CASTGTQIFYNEQFF. CDR3 nucleotides: TGTGCCAGCACCGGGACACAAATCTTCTACAATGAGCAGTTCTTC.

This chain connects TRBV2 to TRBJ1-5; D is perhaps TRBD1 (6 bases). CDR1 is SNHLY, CDR2 FYNNEI, per germline. V shed 4 bases and J shed 1 base, with 14 bases lying between them. This CDR3 contains 16 residues. CDR3 coding DNA: TGTGCCAGCAGTGGATCAGGAGGGGGAAGCAATCAGCCCCAGCATTTT. Amino acid sequence: CASSGSGGGSNQPQHF.

Judged by abundance, this clone is large. The chain is built from TRBV27 and TRBJ2-5, with 11 bases matching TRBD2. The CDR3 consists of 15 residues. Germline V gives CDR1 MNHEY, CDR2 SMNVEV (reference sequence). After removal of 5 bases from V and 5 bases from J, the junction contained 7 bases not matched to a gene. Here the CDR3 DNA reads TGTGCCAGCAGTACACCTAGCGGGGGGCGGGAGACCCAGTACTTC. It codes for CASSTPSGGRETQYF.

In its sample, this clone was seen a few times. This rearrangement joins TRBV7-9 to TRBJ1-2; D gene uncertain. The CDR3 is 17 residues long. Germline V lookup: CDR1 SEHNR, CDR2 FQNEAQ (reference sequence). V lost 5 bases and J lost 4, with 23 bases in between. CDR3 bases: TGTGCCAGCAGCCCGTCAATCAGTGGGGAGGAAACCTATGGCTACACCTTC. This codes for CASSPSISGEETYGYTF.

The CDR3 nucleotides read TGTGCCACAAGCCCGGGTCCAAAGGAGCAGTACTTC. Protein: CATSPGPKEQYF. J is TRBJ2-7 and V is TRBV7-9; D is uncertain. V lost 10 bases and J lost 7, with 17 bases in between. This CDR3 is built from 12 residues. Germline V CDR1 and CDR2: SEHNR, FQNEAQ (reference sequence).

CDR3 sequence reads: CASSLGGQPNQPQHF. In DNA form, the CDR3 reads TGCGCCAGCAGCTTGGGGGGACAGCCCAATCAGCCCCAGCATTTT. The rearrangement uses TRBV5-1 and TRBJ1-5, with TRBD1 identical over 7 bases. The CDR3 extends over 15 amino acids. The V and J ends lost 0 bases and 3 bases, in that order; junction bases with no gene match: 3. Germline V CDR1 and CDR2: SGHRS, YFSETQ.

This chain joins TRBV3-1 (or the pseudogene TRBV3-2) and TRBJ2-3, with 9 bases aligning to TRBD1. The V gene end was trimmed by 8 bases and the J gene end by 4 bases; junction bases not matched to a gene: 7. CDR3 length: 14 residues. From germline, CDR1 is LGHDT and CDR2 YNNKEL (reference sequence). The CDR3 loop is CASADTGGSDTQYF. The CDR3 DNA is TGTGCCAGCGCAGACACAGGGGGCTCAGATACGCAGTATTTT.

CDR3 protein: CASITHTNTEAFF. CDR3 bases: TGTGCCAGCATCACACATACGAACACTGAAGCTTTCTTT. The rearrangement links TRBV28 to TRBJ1-1; unclear D gene. Trimming stripped 7 bases from V and 1 base from J, with 10 bases between. The CDR3 has 13 amino acids. The germline V gene encodes CDR1 MDHEN and CDR2 SYDVKM. Based on the CDR3 plus reference TRBV28 and TRBJ1-1, the full variable domain is DVKVTQSSRYLVKRTGEKVFLECVQDMDHENMFWYRQDPGLGLRLIYFSYDVKMKEKGDIPEGYSVSREKKERFSLILESASTNQTSMYLCASITHTNTEAFFGQGTRLTVV.

This chain uses TRBV30 with TRBJ2-3; TRBD1 matches 8 bases. Germline-derived CDR1 and CDR2 are GTSNPN and SVGIG (reference sequence). The length of the CDR3 is 13 residues. V shed 3 bases and J 6 bases; nucleotides not matched to a gene: 5. CDR3 nucleotide sequence: TGTGCCTGGAGATCGACAGGGGTTGATACGCAGTATTTT. Protein: CAWRSTGVDTQYF.

V usage is TRBV29-1 and J usage is TRBJ2-3; 7 bases fit TRBD1. Germline loops: CDR1 SQVTM, CDR2 ANQGSEA. V lost 4 bases, J lost 0 bases, and 7 bases stayed unmatched. The length of the CDR3 is 15 residues. The CDR3, as DNA: TGCAGCGTTGGGGTGGGACAGCGGAGCACAGATACGCAGTATTTT. Amino acid sequence: CSVGVGQRSTDTQYF.

The V and J genes are TRBV3-1 (or the pseudogene TRBV3-2) and TRBJ1-2; D is perhaps TRBD1 (5 bases). Germline CDR1 is LGHDT and CDR2 is YNNKEL (reference sequence). There are 15 residues in the CDR3. The germline V and J ends were trimmed by 0 bases and 4 bases, with 12 bases remaining between them. The DNA for the CDR3 is TGTGCCAGCAGCCAAGATCTAGGGCAGGGCTATGGCTACACCTTC. This encodes CASSQDLGQGYGYTF.

The chain links TRBV28 to TRBJ2-7, with 8 bases lining up with TRBD1. Germline loops: CDR1 MDHEN, CDR2 SYDVKM. The V and J ends lost 6 bases and 3 bases, in that order; junction bases with no gene match: 7. This CDR3 is 14 amino acids long. As DNA, the CDR3 is TGTGCCAGCAGCCGGACAGGGTCATACTACGAGCAGTACTTC. Translating it yields CASSRTGSYYEQYF.

The CDR3 coding sequence is TGCGCCAGCAGCTACCGGGACCCAGGGACAGATACGCAGTATTTT. Translated: CASSYRDPGTDTQYF. The chain has TRBV5-1 and TRBJ2-3; perhaps D is TRBD1 or TRBD2 (5 bases each). There are 15 residues in the CDR3. Germline-derived CDR1 and CDR2 are SGHRS and YFSETQ. V was clipped by 3 bases and J by 3 bases, with 14 bases between them.

V and J are TRBV19 and TRBJ1-2, with TRBD1 matching over 8 bases. The CDR3 is 14 amino acids. Germline CDR1 reads LNHDA; CDR2 reads SQIVND (reference sequence). The J segment lost 8 bases and the V segment lost 9 bases, leaving 14 bases of the junction unmatched. CDR3 in amino acids: CASRGPGEGLGYTF. The CDR3 DNA sequence: TGTGCCAGCAGGGGGCCAGGGGAAGGCTTGGGCTACACCTTC.

A single count supports this clone. This chain uses TRBV2 with TRBJ2-5; 7 bases are a match to TRBD2. With 8 bases clipped from V and 13 bases from J, the junction kept 16 bases outside the gene matches. In germline, CDR1 is SNHLY, CDR2 FYNNEI. CDR3 length: 13 amino acids. The CDR3 DNA reads as TGTGCCAGCGGATACGCCCGGGGGGACCACCGGTACTTC. As protein: CASGYARGDHRYF.

This chain connects TRBV2 to TRBJ1-4; D might be TRBD1 (5 bases). This CDR3 is 15 amino acids long. From germline, CDR1 is SNHLY and CDR2 FYNNEI. V dropped 5 bases and J dropped 3 bases, with 13 bases sitting between them. The CDR3 coding sequence is TGTGCCAGCAGTACCCCCAGGGTGGCTAATGAAAAACTGTTTTTT. It translates to CASSTPRVANEKLFF.

V gene TRBV19 combines with J gene TRBJ1-4, with D hard to call. V was pared by 5 bases and J by 6 bases, with 13 bases between. CDR1 and CDR2 (germline): LNHDA, SQIVND (reference sequence). The CDR3 consists of 14 residues. CDR3 bases: TGTGCCAGTAGTCCCTTTCGAGGTCATGAAAAACTGTTTTTT. Encoded protein: CASSPFRGHEKLFF. The variable domain in full, with the rest retrieved from reference TRBV19 and TRBJ1-4, is DGGITQSPKYLFRKEGQNVTLSCEQNLNHDAMYWYRQDPGQGLRLIYYSQIVNDFQKGDIAEGYSVSREKKESFPLTVTSAQKNPTAFYLCASSPFRGHEKLFFGSGTQLSVL.

The rearrangement uses TRBV9 and TRBJ1-2, with 9 bases aligning to TRBD1. Looked up from germline, CDR1 is SGDLS and CDR2 is YYNGEE. The CDR3 has 15 amino acids. The J segment lost 6 bases and the V segment lost 4 bases, leaving 10 bases of the junction unmatched. CDR3 DNA sequence: TGTGCCAGCAGCCCCACCCCCGGGACAGGGAATGGCTACACCTTC. Translating gives CASSPTPGTGNGYTF.

This rearrangement joins TRBV29-1 to TRBJ1-1; D is uncertain. This CDR3 contains 14 residues. With 4 bases removed from V and 0 bases from J, the gap between germline ends came to 12 bases. Germline values: CDR1 SQVTM, CDR2 ANQGSEA. CDR3 nucleotides: TGCAGCGTTGTGCGGCTCTCGCTGAACACTGAAGCTTTCTTT. Translated: CSVVRLSLNTEAFF.

This clone has more than one count but fewer than ten. The J gene is TRBJ2-7, the V gene TRBV5-1; no definite D call. The CDR3 contains 11 residues. Germline lookup yields CDR1 SGHRS and CDR2 YFSETQ. V was clipped by 4 bases and J by 9 bases, with 11 bases between them. The CDR3 region has the DNA TGCGCCAGCAGCCTATCGGTCGGGCAGTACTTC. Its translation: CASSLSVGQYF.

The chain recombines TRBV11-1 with TRBJ2-1; TRBD2 aligns across 13 bases. The trim removed 5 bases at V and 4 bases at J, leaving 2 bases unmatched. The CDR3 extends over 15 amino acids. Germline CDR1 is SGHAT and CDR2 is FQDESV (reference sequence). The CDR3 nucleotides read TGTGCCAGCAGCGGGACTAGCGGGGTTTACAATGAGCAGTTCTTC. Translation: CASSGTSGVYNEQFF.

The genes are TRBV6-6 and TRBJ1-5; TRBD1 matches 9 bases. Germline CDR1 MNHNY, CDR2 SVGAGI (reference sequence). CDR3 size: 16 residues. After removal of 3 bases from V and 4 bases from J, the junction contained 7 bases not matched to a gene. In DNA form, the CDR3 reads TGTGCCAGCAGTTATCCGGGGGACAGGGTGAATCAGCCCCAGCATTTT. This codes for CASSYPGDRVNQPQHF.

The chain combines TRBV11-3 with TRBJ2-4; D is unresolved. Trimming removed 1 base from V and 2 bases from J, with 6 bases in between. The germline V gene encodes CDR1 SGHNT and CDR2 YENEEA. CDR3 length: 14 residues. CDR3 protein: CASSLAVTKNIQYF. Written as DNA, the CDR3 is TGTGCCAGCAGCTTAGCAGTCACCAAAAACATTCAGTACTTC.

The chain carries TRBV6-6 and TRBJ1-3; a weak D match, TRBD1 (6 bases). CDR3 size: 15 residues. Trimming left V 5 bases short and J 2 bases short, with 13 bases between. Looked up from germline, CDR1 is MNHNY and CDR2 is SVGAGI (reference sequence). CDR3 in amino acids: CASSTGGLTGNTIYF. The CDR3 DNA sequence: TGTGCCAGCAGTACCGGGGGGCTGACTGGAAACACCATATATTTT.